This is a list of T cell receptor beta chains from one sample in a study of blood T cell repertoires in COVID-19. Clones were sequenced by immunoSEQ multiplex PCR, and TCRdb holds only the in-frame ones, with some missing. The sample lists under 250,000 clones, around 82% occurring once. The sample consisted of PBMCs or T cells enriched from blood (not recorded which). These receptors were obtained from a woman aged 40-49 years who had been exposed to COVID-19. Both conserved end residues are part of each CDR3. Fields, in order: J gene, clone size, D gene, V gene, CDR3 protein, CDR3 DNA. D genes are given only for firm matches. Not every row has a clone size; where given, it reads once, few, many or a size class.

TRBJ2-7	once	.	TRBV27	CASWVGGYEQYF	TGTGCCAGCTGGGTAGGGGGCTACGAGCAGTACTTC
TRBJ1-6	.	.	TRBV6-2/TRBV6-3	CASSYSLSGVLVPLHF	TGTGCCAGCAGTTACTCCCTATCGGGGGTTCTAGTCCCCCTCCACTTT
TRBJ1-5	.	TRBD1	TRBV6-1	CASSDTGGSQPQHF	TGTGCCAGCAGTGATACAGGGGGCAGTCAGCCCCAGCATTTT
TRBJ2-3	.	TRBD2	TRBV5-4	CASSPELYGGGTDTQYF	TGTGCCAGCAGCCCAGAGTTGTACGGGGGGGGCACAGATACGCAGTATTTT
TRBJ1-1	.	.	TRBV12-3/TRBV12-4	CASSSDAEAFF	TGTGCCAGCAGTTCAGATGCTGAAGCTTTCTTT
TRBJ1-3	.	.	TRBV18	CASSLGDHSGNTIYF	TGTGCCAGCTCACTCGGAGATCACTCTGGAAACACCATATATTTT
TRBJ1-5	.	.	TRBV7-2	CASSLGGGTRKYQPQHF	TGTGCCAGCAGCCTCGGGGGAGGAACCAGGAAATATCAGCCCCAGCATTTT
TRBJ2-2	few	.	TRBV6-4	CASSEGQNTGELFF	TGTGCCAGCAGTGAGGGACAGAACACCGGGGAGCTGTTTTTT
TRBJ1-5	.	.	TRBV5-8	CASSLGNLENQPQHF	TGTGCCAGCAGCTTGGGCAACCTGGAGAATCAGCCCCAGCATTTT
TRBJ1-3	.	.	TRBV7-8	CASESGSFFSGNTIYF	TGTGCCAGCGAATCAGGCAGCTTTTTCTCTGGAAACACCATATATTTT
TRBJ1-1	.	.	TRBV30	CAWERGTEAFF	TGTGCCTGGGAGAGAGGGACTGAAGCTTTCTTT
TRBJ1-4	few	.	TRBV28	CASNSGQKLFF	TGTGCCAGCAACTCAGGCCAAAAACTGTTTTTT
TRBJ1-4	.	.	TRBV28	CASSLGAWNEKLFF	TGTGCCAGCAGTTTAGGGGCATGGAATGAAAAACTGTTTTTT
TRBJ2-3	.	.	TRBV18	CASSPTGFTDTQYF	TGTGCCAGCTCACCAACAGGGTTCACAGATACGCAGTATTTT
TRBJ1-1	.	TRBD1	TRBV3-1/TRBV3-2	CASSHTGGNTEAFF	TGTGCCAGCAGCCACACAGGGGGGAACACTGAAGCTTTCTTT
TRBJ2-2	.	TRBD2	TRBV28	CAASNGLGGGGTGELFF	TGTGCCGCTAGCAATGGTCTGGGCGGGGGAGGAACCGGGGAGCTGTTTTTT
TRBJ2-1	.	.	TRBV7-2	CASSIGQRQLGEQFF	TGTGCCAGCAGCATAGGACAGCGCCAGTTAGGTGAGCAGTTCTTC
TRBJ1-3	.	.	TRBV4-2	CASSQEVVAGSSGNTIYF	TGTGCCAGCAGCCAAGAAGTTGTCGCAGGAAGCTCTGGAAACACCATATATTTT
TRBJ1-2	once	.	TRBV3-1/TRBV3-2	CASSQATGDMHGYTF	TGTGCCAGCAGCCAAGCGACAGGAGATATGCATGGCTACACCTTC
TRBJ2-7	.	.	TRBV3-1/TRBV3-2	CASSYGGDEQYF	TGTGCCAGCAGCTATGGAGGGGACGAGCAGTACTTC
TRBJ2-5	.	TRBD1	TRBV7-9	CASSLGTGNQETQYF	TGTGCCAGCAGCTTAGGGACAGGGAACCAAGAGACCCAGTACTTC
TRBJ1-1	.	.	TRBV6-6	CASPDSAGEAFF	TGTGCCAGCCCTGACTCGGCCGGTGAAGCTTTCTTT
TRBJ2-3	.	TRBD2	TRBV7-2	CASSPPGRAGNTDTQYF	TGTGCCAGCAGCCCACCGGGACGAGCGGGGAACACAGATACGCAGTATTTT
TRBJ1-2	.	TRBD1	TRBV28	CASSPPTGYYGYTF	TGTGCCAGCAGTCCACCGACAGGGTACTATGGCTACACCTTC
TRBJ1-5	.	.	TRBV27	CASSVQYRVSGQPQHF	TGTGCCAGCAGTGTCCAATACAGGGTTTCGGGTCAGCCCCAGCATTTT
TRBJ1-2	.	.	TRBV7-2	CASSLMSAGEYGYTF	TGTGCCAGCAGCTTGATGTCCGCAGGGGAGTATGGCTACACCTTC
TRBJ1-1	few	.	TRBV19	CASSTVKQAFF	TGTGCCAGTAGTACCGTTAAGCAAGCTTTCTTT
TRBJ2-1	.	.	TRBV2	CASSGVRWAGNNEQFF	TGTGCCAGCAGCGGCGTTAGATGGGCGGGGAACAATGAGCAGTTCTTC
TRBJ2-7	once	.	TRBV28	CASSLFPSYEQYF	TGTGCCAGCAGTTTATTCCCTAGCTACGAGCAGTACTTC
TRBJ2-7	.	TRBD1	TRBV6-5	CASSYGGQGDYEQYF	TGTGCCAGCAGTTACGGGGGACAGGGGGACTACGAGCAGTACTTC
TRBJ1-1	.	TRBD1	TRBV6-5	CASSHPNKGATEAFF	TGTGCCAGCAGCCACCCGAATAAGGGGGCCACTGAAGCTTTCTTT
TRBJ1-5	.	.	TRBV11-2	CASTRLGNQPQHF	TGTGCCAGCACTCGCCTAGGCAATCAGCCCCAGCATTTT
TRBJ1-1	.	.	TRBV5-6	CASSRRQVPAEAFF	TGTGCCAGCAGCAGACGACAGGTTCCTGCTGAAGCTTTCTTT
TRBJ2-7	.	TRBD2	TRBV28	CASSPGLAGTYEQYF	TGTGCCAGCAGTCCGGGACTAGCGGGAACCTACGAGCAGTACTTC
TRBJ2-2	once	TRBD1	TRBV5-1	CASSIGQGGTGELFF	TGCGCCAGCAGCATAGGACAGGGTGGAACCGGGGAGCTGTTTTTT
TRBJ2-7	.	.	TRBV6-1	CASSEGTSSYEQYF	TGTGCCAGCAGTGAGGGAACTAGTTCCTACGAGCAGTACTTC
TRBJ2-1	.	.	TRBV10-3	CATSKGRGYSYNEQFF	TGTGCCACTTCCAAGGGGAGGGGGTATTCCTACAATGAGCAGTTCTTC
TRBJ2-5	.	.	TRBV6-5	CASMAGAHRETQYF	TGTGCCAGCATGGCAGGGGCCCACCGAGAGACCCAGTACTTC
TRBJ2-5	few	TRBD1	TRBV2	CASSESTGQETQYF	TGTGCCAGCAGTGAATCGACAGGGCAAGAGACCCAGTACTTC
TRBJ2-7	.	TRBD2	TRBV13	CASSQAGTSAHEQYF	TGTGCCAGCAGCCAAGCCGGGACTAGCGCCCACGAGCAGTACTTC
TRBJ1-2	.	TRBD1	TRBV15	CATSRTMGTEGGSYGYTF	TGTGCCACCAGCAGAACTATGGGGACAGAAGGGGGTAGCTATGGCTACACCTTC
TRBJ2-7	.	TRBD1	TRBV6-2/TRBV6-3	CASSYPGQRTYEQYF	TGTGCCAGCAGTTATCCGGGACAGCGGACCTACGAGCAGTACTTC
TRBJ1-2	once	.	TRBV7-2	CASSLEKGVNYGYTF	TGTGCCAGCAGCTTAGAAAAGGGGGTAAACTATGGCTACACCTTC
TRBJ1-4	.	.	TRBV5-3	CARKDRGGGGEKLFF	TGTGCCAGAAAAGATCGGGGAGGCGGAGGGGAAAAACTGTTTTTT